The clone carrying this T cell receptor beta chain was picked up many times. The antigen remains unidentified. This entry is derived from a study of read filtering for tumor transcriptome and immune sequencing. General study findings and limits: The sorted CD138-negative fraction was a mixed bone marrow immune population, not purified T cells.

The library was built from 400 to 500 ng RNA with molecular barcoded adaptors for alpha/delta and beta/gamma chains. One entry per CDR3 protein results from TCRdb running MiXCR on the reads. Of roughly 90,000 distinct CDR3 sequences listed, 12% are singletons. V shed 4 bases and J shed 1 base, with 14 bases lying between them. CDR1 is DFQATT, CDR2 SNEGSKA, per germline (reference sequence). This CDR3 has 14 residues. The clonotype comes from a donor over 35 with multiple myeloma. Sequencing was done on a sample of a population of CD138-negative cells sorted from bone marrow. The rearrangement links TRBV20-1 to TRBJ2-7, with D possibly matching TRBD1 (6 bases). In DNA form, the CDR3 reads TGCAGTGCTACAGACGACAGGAGGTCCTACGAGCAGTACTTC. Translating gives CSATDDRRSYEQYF.